The T cell receptor beta chain under discussion was sequenced for a study of blood T cell repertoires in COVID-19. Turning to the study itself: Spain, Italy and the United States supplied samples that represented acute and convalescent COVID-19. T cells, B-cell-depleted T cells, or PBMCs supplied cDNA or gDNA.

Seattle enrolled patients during active infection and tracked them longitudinally. Clones were sequenced by immunoSEQ multiplex PCR, and TCRdb holds only the in-frame ones, with some missing. The sample has roughly 90,000 clones; about 85% are singletons. The TCR originated in an elderly woman with COVID-19, enrolled during active disease. Sequencing was carried out using peripheral blood.

CDR3 nucleotides: TGTGCCAGCAGTGAGAGGACAGGGGCTCAGCCCCAGCATTTT. Its translation is CASSERTGAQPQHF. This chain joins TRBV2 and TRBJ1-5, with 9 bases matching TRBD1. This CDR3 has 14 residues. The V gene end was trimmed by 3 bases and the J gene end by 6 bases; junction bases not matched to a gene: 3. Germline V gives CDR1 SNHLY, CDR2 FYNNEI.